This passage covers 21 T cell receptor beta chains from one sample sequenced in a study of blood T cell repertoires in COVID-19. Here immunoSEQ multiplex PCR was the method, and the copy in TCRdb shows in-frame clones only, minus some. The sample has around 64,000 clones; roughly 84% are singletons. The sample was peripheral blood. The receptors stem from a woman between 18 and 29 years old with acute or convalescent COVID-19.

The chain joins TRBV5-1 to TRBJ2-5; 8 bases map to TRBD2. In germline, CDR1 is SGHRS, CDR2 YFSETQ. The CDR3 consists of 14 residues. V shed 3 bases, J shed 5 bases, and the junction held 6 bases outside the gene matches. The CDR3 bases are TGCGCCAGCAGCTCGAGCGGGAGTGCCGAGACCCAGTACTTC. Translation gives CASSSSGSAETQYF.

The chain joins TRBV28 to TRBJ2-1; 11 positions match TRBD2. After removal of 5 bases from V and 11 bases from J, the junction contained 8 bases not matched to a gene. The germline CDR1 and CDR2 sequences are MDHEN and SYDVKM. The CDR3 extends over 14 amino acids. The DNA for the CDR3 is TGTGCCAGCAGTCTTTTAGCGGGGGGGTGGCAGCAGTTCTTC. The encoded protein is CASSLLAGGWQQFF.

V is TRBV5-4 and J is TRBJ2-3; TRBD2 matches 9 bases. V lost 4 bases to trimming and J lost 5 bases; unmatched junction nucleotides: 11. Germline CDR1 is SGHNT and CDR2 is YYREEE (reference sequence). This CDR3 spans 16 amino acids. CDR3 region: CASSLGAGGPLDTQYF. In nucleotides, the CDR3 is TGTGCCAGCAGCCTCGGGGCGGGAGGGCCGCTAGATACGCAGTATTTT. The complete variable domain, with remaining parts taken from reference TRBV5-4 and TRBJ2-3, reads ETGVTQSPTHLIKTRGQQVTLRCSSQSGHNTVSWYQQALGQGPQFIFQYYREEENGRGNFPPRFSGLQFPNYSSELNVNALELDDSALYLCASSLGAGGPLDTQYFGPGTRLTVL.

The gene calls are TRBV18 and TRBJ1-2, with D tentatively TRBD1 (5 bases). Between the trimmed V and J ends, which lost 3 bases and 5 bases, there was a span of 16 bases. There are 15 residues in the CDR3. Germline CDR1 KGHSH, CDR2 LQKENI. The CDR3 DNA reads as TGTGCCAGCTCACCTAGTGGTCGACAGTTATATGGCTACACCTTC. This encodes CASSPSGRQLYGYTF.

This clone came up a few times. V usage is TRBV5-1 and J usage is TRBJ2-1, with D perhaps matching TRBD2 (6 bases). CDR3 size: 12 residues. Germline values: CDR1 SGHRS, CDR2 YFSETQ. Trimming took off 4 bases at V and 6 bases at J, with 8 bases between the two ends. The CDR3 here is CASSLLANEQFF. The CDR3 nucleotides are TGCGCCAGCAGCCTACTAGCCAATGAGCAGTTCTTC.

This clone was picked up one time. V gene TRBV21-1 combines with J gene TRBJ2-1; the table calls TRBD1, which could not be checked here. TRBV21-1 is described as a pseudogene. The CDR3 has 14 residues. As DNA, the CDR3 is TGTGCCAGCAGCAAAGGCACTCAGGGGGGTGAGCAGTTCTTC. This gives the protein CASSKGTQGGEQFF.

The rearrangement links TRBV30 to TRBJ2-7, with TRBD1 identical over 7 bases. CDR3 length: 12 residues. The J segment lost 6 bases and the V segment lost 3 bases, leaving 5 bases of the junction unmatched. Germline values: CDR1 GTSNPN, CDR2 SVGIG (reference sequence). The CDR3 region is CAWSQTGAEQYF. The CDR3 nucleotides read TGTGCCTGGAGCCAAACAGGGGCCGAGCAGTACTTC.

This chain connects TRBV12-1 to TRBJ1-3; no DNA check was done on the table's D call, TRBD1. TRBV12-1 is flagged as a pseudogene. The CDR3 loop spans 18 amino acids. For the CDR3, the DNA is TGTGCCAGCAGCACGGACAACCCCTGTTTCTACTCTGGAAACACCATATATTTT. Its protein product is CASSTDNPCFYSGNTIYF.

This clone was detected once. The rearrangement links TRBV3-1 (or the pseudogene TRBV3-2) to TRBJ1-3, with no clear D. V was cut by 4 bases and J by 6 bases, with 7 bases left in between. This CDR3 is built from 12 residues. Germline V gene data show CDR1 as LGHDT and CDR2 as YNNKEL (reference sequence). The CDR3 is CASSPGVNTIYF. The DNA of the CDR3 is TGTGCCAGCAGCCCCGGAGTAAACACCATATATTTT.

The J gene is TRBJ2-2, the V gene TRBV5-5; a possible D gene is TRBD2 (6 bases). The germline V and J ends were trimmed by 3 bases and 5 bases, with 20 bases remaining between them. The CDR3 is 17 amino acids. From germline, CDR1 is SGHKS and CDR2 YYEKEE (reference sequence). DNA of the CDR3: TGTGCCAGCAGCTCCGGCGGGACTCTCGGCGGTACCGGGGAGCTGTTTTTT. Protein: CASSSGGTLGGTGELFF.

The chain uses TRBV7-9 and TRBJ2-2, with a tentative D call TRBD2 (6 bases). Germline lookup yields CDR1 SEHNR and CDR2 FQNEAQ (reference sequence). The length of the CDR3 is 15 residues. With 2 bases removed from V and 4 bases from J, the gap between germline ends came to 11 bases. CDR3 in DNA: TGTGCCAGCAGCTTAAGGTCTAGCGTCACCGGGGAGCTGTTTTTT. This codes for CASSLRSSVTGELFF.

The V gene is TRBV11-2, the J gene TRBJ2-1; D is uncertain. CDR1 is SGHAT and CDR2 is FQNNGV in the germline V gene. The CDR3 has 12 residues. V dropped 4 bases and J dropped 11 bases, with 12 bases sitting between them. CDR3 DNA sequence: TGTGCCAGCAGCTCGCGGCTAGAACAGCAGTTCTTC. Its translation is CASSSRLEQQFF.

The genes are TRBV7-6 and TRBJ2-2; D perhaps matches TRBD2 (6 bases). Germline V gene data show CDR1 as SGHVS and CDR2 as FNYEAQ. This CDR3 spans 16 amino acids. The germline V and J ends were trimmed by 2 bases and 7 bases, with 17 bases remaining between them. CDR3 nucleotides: TGTGCCAGCAGCTTAAACATAGGACTAACAAGCGGGGAGCTGTTTTTT. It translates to CASSLNIGLTSGELFF. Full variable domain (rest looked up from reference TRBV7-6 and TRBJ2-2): GAGVSQSPRYKVTKRGQDVALRCDPISGHVSLYWYRQALGQGPEFLTYFNYEAQQDKSGLPNDRFSAERPEGSISTLTIQRTEQRDSAMYRCASSLNIGLTSGELFFGEGSRLTVL.

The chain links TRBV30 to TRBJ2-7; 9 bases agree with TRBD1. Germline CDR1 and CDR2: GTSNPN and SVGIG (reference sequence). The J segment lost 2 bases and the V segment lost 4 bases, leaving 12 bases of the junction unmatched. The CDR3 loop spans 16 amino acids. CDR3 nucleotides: TGTGCCTGGAAGAATAAACCCGGGACAGGGACCTACGAGCAGTACTTC. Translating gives CAWKNKPGTGTYEQYF.

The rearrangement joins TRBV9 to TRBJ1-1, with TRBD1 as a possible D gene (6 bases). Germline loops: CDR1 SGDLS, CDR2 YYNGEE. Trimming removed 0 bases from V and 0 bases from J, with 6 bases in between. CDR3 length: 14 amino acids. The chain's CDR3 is CASSVAGVNTEAFF. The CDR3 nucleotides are TGTGCCAGCAGCGTAGCAGGGGTGAACACTGAAGCTTTCTTT.

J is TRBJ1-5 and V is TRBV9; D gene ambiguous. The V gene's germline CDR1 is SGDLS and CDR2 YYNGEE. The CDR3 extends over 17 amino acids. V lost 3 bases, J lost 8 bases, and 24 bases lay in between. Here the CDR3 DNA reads TGTGCCAGCAGCGGGTGCCTCGACGGGGTGCCGGCAGAGCCCCAGCATTTT. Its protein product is CASSGCLDGVPAEPQHF.

The CDR3 DNA reads as TGCGCCAGCAGCTCGGGACTAGCGGGGACAGATACGCAGTATTTT. As protein: CASSSGLAGTDTQYF. The rearrangement joins TRBV5-1 to TRBJ2-3, with TRBD2 matching 13 bases. Unmatched junction bases numbered 1, after V lost 3 bases and J lost 3 bases. CDR1 SGHRS and CDR2 YFSETQ come from the germline V gene. The CDR3 sequence is 15 residues long.

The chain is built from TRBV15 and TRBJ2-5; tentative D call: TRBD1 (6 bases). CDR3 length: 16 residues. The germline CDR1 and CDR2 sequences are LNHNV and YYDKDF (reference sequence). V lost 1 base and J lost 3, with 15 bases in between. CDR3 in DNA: TGTGCCACCAGCAGAGGACAGGTATCCAACGAAGAGACCCAGTACTTC. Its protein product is CATSRGQVSNEETQYF.

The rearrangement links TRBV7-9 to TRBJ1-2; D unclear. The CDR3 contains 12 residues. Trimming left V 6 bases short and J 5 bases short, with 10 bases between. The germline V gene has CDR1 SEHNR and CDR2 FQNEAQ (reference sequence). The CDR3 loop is CASSSEHYGYTF. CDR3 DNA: TGTGCCAGCAGTTCTGAACATTATGGCTACACCTTC.

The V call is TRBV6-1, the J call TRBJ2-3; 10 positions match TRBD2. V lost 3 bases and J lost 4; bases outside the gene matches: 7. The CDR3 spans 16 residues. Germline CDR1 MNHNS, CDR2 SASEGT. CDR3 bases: TGTGCCAGCAGTGATCGGGTAGCGGGGGGTGCAGATACGCAGTATTTT. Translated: CASSDRVAGGADTQYF.

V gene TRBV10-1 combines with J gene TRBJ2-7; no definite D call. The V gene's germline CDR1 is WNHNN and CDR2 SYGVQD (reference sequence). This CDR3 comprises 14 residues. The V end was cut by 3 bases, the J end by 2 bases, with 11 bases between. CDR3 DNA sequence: TGCGCCAGCAGTGACGGAGCGTTCCCCTACGAGCAGTACTTC. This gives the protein CASSDGAFPYEQYF.